This entry describes one TCR beta chain. This CDR3 is 16 amino acids long. The germline CDR1 and CDR2 sequences are SGHDT and YYEEEE. Trimming cost V 1 base and J 0 bases, with 11 bases left between them. The sample is drawn from a study of T-cell reconstitution after alpha-beta-depleted transplantation in children. Unique molecular identifiers were used in preparing the TCRbeta library. A single record per CDR3 protein comes from TCRdb applying MiXCR to the PCR reads. The sample consists of 300,000 to 400,000 distinct CDR3 sequences, 15% to 20% of them appearing once. The gene calls are TRBV5-6 and TRBJ2-1; D might be TRBD2 (5 bases). Sequencing used PBMCs, mostly from graft donor cells, obtained 360 days after TCRalphabeta/CD19-depleted stem cell transplant. This clonotype originated in a male patient between 2 and 10 years old who had a stem cell transplant for acute lymphoblastic leukemia, so the T cells may come from the graft donor. The CDR3 reads CASSLSLANSYNEQFF. The CDR3 DNA is TGTGCCAGCAGCTTGAGTCTAGCCAACTCCTACAATGAGCAGTTCTTC.